Below, 2 T cell receptor beta chains from the same sample are listed, as sequenced in a study of blood T cell repertoires in COVID-19. This table comes from immunoSEQ multiplex PCR, and its TCRdb copy is limited to in-frame clones, with some not included. The data contain some 250,000 clones, around nine tenths of them seen just once; the ten biggest clones take up more than 6.5%. The sequenced sample consisted of peripheral blood. These receptors came from a woman in her seventies with active or convalescent COVID-19.

V and J are TRBV4-2 and TRBJ1-1; D gene unclear. This CDR3 region has 13 residues. Germline V gene sequence: CDR1 LGHNA, CDR2 YNFKEQ. Trimming removed 4 bases at V and 5 bases at J, with 11 bases between. The CDR3, as DNA: TGTGCCAGCAGCCCCGGCGGGCAGACTGAAGCTTTCTTT. This gives the protein CASSPGGQTEAFF.

The V and J genes are TRBV21-1 and TRBJ2-5; TRBD2 is the table's D call, not checked against the DNA. TRBV21-1 is classified as a pseudogene. There are 19 residues in the CDR3. CDR3 in amino acids: CASSPKRRARAFPEETQYF. CDR3 in DNA: TGTGCCAGCAGCCCAAAACGACGGGCGCGGGCATTCCCGGAAGAGACCCAGTACTTC.